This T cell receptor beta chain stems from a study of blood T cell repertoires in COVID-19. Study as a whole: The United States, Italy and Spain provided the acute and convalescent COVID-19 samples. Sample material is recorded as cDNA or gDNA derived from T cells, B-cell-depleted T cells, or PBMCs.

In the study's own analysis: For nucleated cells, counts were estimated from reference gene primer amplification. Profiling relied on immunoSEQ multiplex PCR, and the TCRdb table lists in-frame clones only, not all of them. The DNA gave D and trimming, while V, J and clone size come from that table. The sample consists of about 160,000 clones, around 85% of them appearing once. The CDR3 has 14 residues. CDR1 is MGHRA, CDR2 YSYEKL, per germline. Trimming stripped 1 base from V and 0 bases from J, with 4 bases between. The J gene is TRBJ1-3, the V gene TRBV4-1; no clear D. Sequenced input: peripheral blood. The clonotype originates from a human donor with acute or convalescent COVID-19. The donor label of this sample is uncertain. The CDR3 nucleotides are TGCGCCAGCAGCCAAGGACTCTCTGGAAACACCATATATTTT. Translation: CASSQGLSGNTIYF.